Following are 8 T cell receptor beta chains from one sample sequenced in a study of T cell responses to AZD1222 COVID-19 vaccine (dated by TCRdb to the early 2020s). The label giving this sample's time point can be read as: baseline before first vaccination. What this sample's treatment or condition label stands for: meningococcal conjugate vaccine given as trial control. The library was produced with the immunoSEQ multiplex PCR assay. TCRdb mirrors the immuneACCESS table, restricted to in-frame sequences. Some clones are absent from its copies; in checked studies, under half trace to an unresolved V gene, and the reason for the others is unknown. This sample gives some 89,000 clones in total; more than 75% of them show up just once. Of the sample, 4% to 5.5% is held by the ten largest clones. The starting material was peripheral blood, obtained on day 0 of MenACWY control vaccination. Receptor source: an adult in good health.

The rearrangement uses TRBV7-8 and TRBJ2-5; D is ambiguous. Germline values: CDR1 SGHVS, CDR2 FQNEAQ. Trimming took off 3 bases at V and 5 bases at J, with 7 bases between the two ends. The CDR3 is 12 amino acids. CDR3 sequence (DNA): TGTGCCAGCAGCTTGACATCGGAGACCCAGTACTTC. This encodes CASSLTSETQYF.

The V gene is TRBV28, the J gene TRBJ2-7; D perhaps matches TRBD1 (6 bases). The CDR3 totals 11 residues. The V end was cut by 5 bases, the J end by 6 bases, with 8 bases between. The V gene's germline CDR1 is MDHEN and CDR2 SYDVKM. The CDR3 is CASSLGGEQYF. The CDR3 DNA is TGTGCCAGCAGTCTAGGGGGCGAGCAGTACTTC.

The V and J genes are TRBV4-3 and TRBJ2-7; 7 nucleotides line up with TRBD1. The trim removed 3 bases at V and 2 bases at J, leaving 10 bases unmatched. The CDR3 consists of 16 residues. From germline, CDR1 is LGHNA and CDR2 YSLEER. The CDR3 nucleotides are TGCGCCAGCAGCCAGAAACCCCAGGGGGTTACCTACGAGCAGTACTTC. This translates into CASSQKPQGVTYEQYF.

The V and J genes are TRBV6-5 and TRBJ1-5; 7 nucleotides match TRBD1. V lost 5 bases, J lost 2 bases, and 3 bases stayed unmatched. The CDR3 sequence is 14 residues long. Germline CDR1 MNHEY, CDR2 SVGAGI. The CDR3 DNA reads TGTGCCAGCAGTCCGGGACAGCGCAATCAGCCCCAGCATTTT. This sequence encodes CASSPGQRNQPQHF.

This clone was seen a single time. Written as DNA, the CDR3 is TGTGCCAGCAGTGGACAGGGGGACGACGAGCAGTACTTC. As protein: CASSGQGDDEQYF. The chain is built from TRBV12-3 or TRBV12-4 and TRBJ2-7; 10 bases are shared with TRBD1. The V segment lost 5 bases and the J segment 5 bases; nucleotides outside the gene matches: 3. CDR3 size: 13 residues.

This clone was recorded only once. V gene TRBV6-5 combines with J gene TRBJ2-7, with 9 bases fitting TRBD2. The CDR3 contains 13 residues. Losses at the gene ends were 6 bases for V and 3 bases for J; bases not matched to a gene: 3. Per the germline V gene, CDR1 is MNHEY and CDR2 is SVGAGI. The CDR3 protein is CASRSSGIYEQYF. CDR3 nucleotides: TGTGCCAGCAGGTCTAGCGGGATCTACGAGCAGTACTTC.

The V and J genes are TRBV12-3 or TRBV12-4 and TRBJ2-7; D not certain. V was clipped by 2 bases and J by 3 bases, with 2 bases between them. CDR3 length: 11 residues. This chain's CDR3 is CASSLNYEQYF. CDR3 bases: TGTGCCAGCAGTTTAAACTACGAGCAGTACTTC.

The rearrangement joins TRBV28 to TRBJ1-2, with 7 bases identical to TRBD1. V lost 7 bases to trimming and J lost 8 bases; unmatched junction nucleotides: 13. CDR1 and CDR2 (germline): MDHEN, SYDVKM. The CDR3 is 14 residues long. CDR3 loop: CASISGGPPGGYTF. Written as DNA, the CDR3 is TGTGCCAGCATCTCAGGGGGGCCCCCAGGGGGCTACACCTTC.